The rows below give T cell receptor beta chains drawn from one sample of a study of graft-versus-host responses after intestinal transplantation. Produced via immunoSEQ multiplex PCR; TCRdb's table is partial and in-frame only. The sample consists of tens of thousands of clones, about 95% of them appearing once. The source was PBMCs, collected 16 days after intestinal transplant. The source of these receptors is a human patient who received an intestinal transplant, so some T cells may come from the graft donor. The CDR3 runs from the conserved cysteine through the conserved F or W. The D gene is left open where the match is weak. Part of the rows lack a size; the others show once, few, many or a class for expanded clones.

J: TRBJ2-3
V: TRBV6-1
size: once
D: -
DNA: TGTGCCAGCGGCAACACAGATACGCAGTATTTT
CDR3: CASGNTDTQYF

J: TRBJ2-7
V: TRBV28
size: once
D: TRBD2
DNA: TGTGCCAGCAGTTGGACTAGCGGGAGTAACGGTTCCGACTACGAGCAGTACTTC
CDR3: CASSWTSGSNGSDYEQYF

J: TRBJ1-1
V: TRBV4-1
size: -
D: -
DNA: TGCGCCAGCAGCCAAGAACGCACACTAACGAACACTGAAGCTTTCTTT
CDR3: CASSQERTLTNTEAFF

J: TRBJ1-1
V: TRBV29-1
size: -
D: -
DNA: TGCAGCGTCATACTAGACAGACAGAACACTGAAGCTTTCTTT
CDR3: CSVILDRQNTEAFF

J: TRBJ2-7
V: TRBV9
size: -
D: -
DNA: TGTGCCAGCAGCGTAGGGGGGAGTACGGGCTACGAGCAGTACTTC
CDR3: CASSVGGSTGYEQYF

J: TRBJ1-2
V: TRBV9
size: -
D: -
DNA: TGTGCCAGCAGCGCCCATGAGGACTATGGCTACACCTTC
CDR3: CASSAHEDYGYTF

J: TRBJ1-5
V: TRBV9
size: -
D: TRBD1
DNA: TGTGCCAGCAGCGCATCGGGACAGTACAATCAGCCCCAGCATTTT
CDR3: CASSASGQYNQPQHF

J: TRBJ1-3
V: TRBV28
size: -
D: TRBD1
DNA: TGTGCCGGCCGGGACAGGGGCATTAACACCATATATTTT
CDR3: CAGRDRGINTIYF

J: TRBJ1-2
V: TRBV19
size: -
D: -
DNA: TGTGCCAGTATTCCCTTTCACGGGGAGGGAGAAGGCTACACCTTC
CDR3: CASIPFHGEGEGYTF

J: TRBJ2-2
V: TRBV19
size: -
D: -
DNA: TGTGCCAGTAGTATATCCAGGGGCAACATCGGGGAGCTGTTTTTT
CDR3: CASSISRGNIGELFF

J: TRBJ1-4
V: TRBV28
size: -
D: -
DNA: TGTGCCAGCAGTTTATACATGCTCCGGGATGAAAAACTGTTTTTT
CDR3: CASSLYMLRDEKLFF

J: TRBJ2-7
V: TRBV7-9
size: -
D: TRBD1
DNA: TGTGCCAGCAGTTGGGACAGGGGGATTATGTACGAGCAGTACTTC
CDR3: CASSWDRGIMYEQYF

J: TRBJ2-7
V: TRBV13
size: -
D: TRBD2
DNA: TGTGCCAGCAGCCAATGGGGGGGAGCGGACGACGAGCAGTACTTC
CDR3: CASSQWGGADDEQYF

J: TRBJ2-7
V: TRBV4-2
size: -
D: TRBD1
DNA: TGTGCCAGCAGCCACCCGGAACAGGGGGTCGAGCAGTACTTC
CDR3: CASSHPEQGVEQYF

J: TRBJ2-1
V: TRBV19
size: -
D: -
DNA: TGTGCCAGTAGAAAAAGGGGGGATTTAGCTCGTCGTGATCAGCAGTTCTTC
CDR3: CASRKRGDLARRDQQFF

J: TRBJ2-7
V: TRBV11-1
size: few
D: TRBD1
DNA: TGTGCCAGCAGGGGGGACAGCTCCTACGAGCAGTACTTC
CDR3: CASRGDSSYEQYF

J: TRBJ1-1
V: TRBV7-9
size: -
D: TRBD1
DNA: TGTGCCAGCCGGACAGGGGGCACTGAAGCTTTCTTT
CDR3: CASRTGGTEAFF

J: TRBJ1-2
V: TRBV9
size: -
D: -
DNA: TGTGCCAGCAGCGTAGGTCGGGGGCTCGTCTATGGCTACACCTTC
CDR3: CASSVGRGLVYGYTF

J: TRBJ1-5
V: TRBV19
size: -
D: -
DNA: TGTGCCAGTGGGGAGAATGATGGCAGCAATCAGCCCCAGCATTTT
CDR3: CASGENDGSNQPQHF

J: TRBJ2-6
V: TRBV9
size: once
D: -
DNA: TGTGCCAGCAGCGTATGGGCAAGGGCCGAAGCCCCTGGGGCCAACGTCCTGACTTTC
CDR3: CASSVWARAEAPGANVLTF

J: TRBJ2-7
V: TRBV7-9
size: -
D: TRBD1
DNA: TGTGCCAGCAGCTTAGGGGGACAGGGGCCCCTCTCCTACGAGCAGTACTTC
CDR3: CASSLGGQGPLSYEQYF

J: TRBJ1-3
V: TRBV7-2
size: -
D: -
DNA: TGTGCCAGCAGCTTAGGGGGATTGGCTGGAAACACCATATATTTT
CDR3: CASSLGGLAGNTIYF

J: TRBJ2-7
V: TRBV14
size: -
D: TRBD2
DNA: TGTGCCAGCAGCCGACGTATGGGCGGGAGCTCAAACGAGCAGTACTTC
CDR3: CASSRRMGGSSNEQYF

J: TRBJ2-1
V: TRBV7-9
size: -
D: -
DNA: TGTGCCAGCAGCGGGAATGAGCAGTTCTTC
CDR3: CASSGNEQFF